This is a list of T cell receptor beta chains from one sample in a study of patients and donors after allogeneic stem cell transplantation. MiXCR, applied by TCRdb to the RT-PCR reads, yields one record per CDR3 protein. Among around 31,000 distinct CDR3 sequences listed, approximately 6.2% were seen once. Input material: blood, either unsorted or a sorted T cell fraction (not recorded which). These TCRs come from a human donor who was either an allogeneic HSCT recipient or a stem cell or donor lymphocyte infusion donor (not recorded which). It is not recorded whose cells these are; they may come from a transplant donor. CDR3s include the opening cysteine and the closing phenylalanine or tryptophan. D genes are given only for firm matches. Some rows mark clone size as missing; the rest say once, few, many or name a class of expanded clone.

CDR3aa: CASSLGRASSTDTQYF
CDR3nt: TGTGCCAGCAGCTTAGGAAGGGCTTCTAGCACAGATACGCAGTATTTT
v_gene: TRBV11-2
j_gene: TRBJ2-3
d_gene: .
abundance: few

CDR3aa: CASSSGTRPPADTQYF
CDR3nt: TGTGCCAGCAGCTCGGGGACTAGACCACCGGCAGATACGCAGTATTTT
v_gene: TRBV9
j_gene: TRBJ2-3
d_gene: TRBD2
abundance: .

CDR3aa: CASSATWGSTYNEQFF
CDR3nt: TGTGCCAGCAGCGCCACCTGGGGGAGTACTTACAATGAGCAGTTCTTC
v_gene: TRBV9
j_gene: TRBJ2-1
d_gene: .
abundance: .

CDR3aa: CASSTYRDRDKDGYTF
CDR3nt: TGTGCCAGCAGTACATATAGGGACAGGGATAAGGATGGCTACACCTTC
v_gene: TRBV2
j_gene: TRBJ1-2
d_gene: TRBD1
abundance: many

CDR3aa: CASSPGLAGDNEQFF
CDR3nt: TGTGCCAGCAGCCCAGGACTAGCGGGAGATAATGAGCAGTTCTTC
v_gene: TRBV7-3
j_gene: TRBJ2-1
d_gene: TRBD2
abundance: .

CDR3aa: CASSPRGDTNNEQFF
CDR3nt: TGCGCCAGCAGCCCCCGTGGGGACACCAACAATGAGCAGTTCTTC
v_gene: TRBV5-1
j_gene: TRBJ2-1
d_gene: .
abundance: many

CDR3aa: CASSVGDRVTGELFF
CDR3nt: TGCGCCAGCAGTGTCGGCGACAGAGTCACCGGGGAGCTGTTTTTT
v_gene: TRBV5-1
j_gene: TRBJ2-2
d_gene: .
abundance: .

CDR3aa: CASSYSQGVAYEQYF
CDR3nt: TGTGCCAGCAGTTACTCCCAAGGGGTAGCCTACGAGCAGTACTTC
v_gene: TRBV6-2/TRBV6-3
j_gene: TRBJ2-7
d_gene: .
abundance: .

CDR3aa: CASSSSTSGSTDTQYF
CDR3nt: TGTGCCAGCAGCTCCTCGACTAGCGGAAGCACAGATACGCAGTATTTT
v_gene: TRBV7-9
j_gene: TRBJ2-3
d_gene: TRBD2
abundance: .

CDR3aa: CASSYPLGEQFF
CDR3nt: TGTGCCAGCAGTTACCCCCTTGGTGAGCAGTTCTTC
v_gene: TRBV6-2/TRBV6-3
j_gene: TRBJ2-1
d_gene: .
abundance: .

CDR3aa: CASSQEVGPMSNQPQHF
CDR3nt: TGCGCCAGCAGCCAAGAGGTAGGGCCAATGAGCAATCAGCCCCAGCATTTT
v_gene: TRBV4-3
j_gene: TRBJ1-5
d_gene: .
abundance: many

CDR3aa: CASSQAPAGGRNEQFF
CDR3nt: TGCGCCAGCAGCCAAGCTCCAGCGGGAGGGCGCAATGAGCAGTTCTTC
v_gene: TRBV4-1
j_gene: TRBJ2-1
d_gene: TRBD2
abundance: many

CDR3aa: CASREDNTNEKLFF
CDR3nt: TGCGCCAGCAGAGAAGACAATACTAATGAAAAACTGTTTTTT
v_gene: TRBV5-1
j_gene: TRBJ1-4
d_gene: .
abundance: medium-sized

CDR3aa: CASSYRGHSYEQYF
CDR3nt: TGTGCCAGCAGTTACCGGGGACACAGCTACGAGCAGTACTTC
v_gene: TRBV6-5
j_gene: TRBJ2-7
d_gene: .
abundance: few

CDR3aa: CASTHGRNNEQFF
CDR3nt: TGTGCCAGCACTCATGGTAGGAACAATGAGCAGTTCTTC
v_gene: TRBV11-3
j_gene: TRBJ2-1
d_gene: .
abundance: many

CDR3aa: CASSVGAVSTDTQYF
CDR3nt: TGTGCCAGCAGCGTAGGTGCGGTTAGCACAGATACGCAGTATTTT
v_gene: TRBV9
j_gene: TRBJ2-3
d_gene: .
abundance: few

CDR3aa: CASSNSRASYEQYF
CDR3nt: TGTGCCAGCTCAAACTCTCGGGCCTCCTACGAGCAGTACTTC
v_gene: TRBV18
j_gene: TRBJ2-7
d_gene: .
abundance: many

CDR3aa: CATRGRLAGGATDTQYF
CDR3nt: TGTGCCACCAGGGGTCGACTAGCGGGAGGCGCCACAGATACGCAGTATTTT
v_gene: TRBV24-1
j_gene: TRBJ2-3
d_gene: TRBD2
abundance: .

CDR3aa: CASSFTGANIQYF
CDR3nt: TGTGCCAGCAGCTTTACGGGAGCAAACATTCAGTACTTC
v_gene: TRBV11-1
j_gene: TRBJ2-4
d_gene: .
abundance: few

CDR3aa: CSARDPRSSYEQYF
CDR3nt: TGCAGTGCTAGAGATCCGAGGAGCTCCTACGAGCAGTACTTC
v_gene: TRBV20-1
j_gene: TRBJ2-7
d_gene: .
abundance: many

CDR3aa: CASSLDGGSLEKLFF
CDR3nt: TGTGCCAGCAGTTTAGATGGGGGGTCATTGGAAAAACTGTTTTTT
v_gene: TRBV12-3/TRBV12-4
j_gene: TRBJ1-4
d_gene: .
abundance: many

CDR3aa: CASSYSPTSWEETQYF
CDR3nt: TGTGCCAGCAGTTACAGTCCAACTAGCTGGGAGGAGACCCAGTACTTC
v_gene: TRBV6-2/TRBV6-3
j_gene: TRBJ2-5
d_gene: .
abundance: few

CDR3aa: CASSLEGQGLNTEAFF
CDR3nt: TGCGCCAGCAGCTTGGAGGGACAGGGGTTGAACACTGAAGCTTTCTTT
v_gene: TRBV5-1
j_gene: TRBJ1-1
d_gene: TRBD1
abundance: many

CDR3aa: CASSPAILWDSPSAQYF
CDR3nt: TGCGCCAGCAGCCCCGCCATACTCTGGGACTCCCCGTCGGCGCAGTATTTT
v_gene: TRBV5-1
j_gene: TRBJ2-3
d_gene: .
abundance: many

CDR3aa: CASSPGVPEAFF
CDR3nt: TGTGCCAGCAGCCCAGGAGTGCCTGAAGCTTTCTTT
v_gene: TRBV7-4
j_gene: TRBJ1-1
d_gene: .
abundance: many

CDR3aa: CASSFTGAPDTQYF
CDR3nt: TGTGCCAGCAGTTTTACTGGGGCCCCGGATACGCAGTATTTT
v_gene: TRBV12-3/TRBV12-4
j_gene: TRBJ2-3
d_gene: .
abundance: few

CDR3aa: CASSENRVNEKLFF
CDR3nt: TGTGCCAGCAGTGAAAACAGGGTGAATGAAAAACTGTTTTTT
v_gene: TRBV25-1
j_gene: TRBJ1-4
d_gene: .
abundance: few

CDR3aa: CASSDTGGVGQPQHF
CDR3nt: TGTGCCAGCAGCGACACAGGGGGCGTAGGACAGCCCCAGCATTTT
v_gene: TRBV7-8
j_gene: TRBJ1-5
d_gene: TRBD1
abundance: many

CDR3aa: CASSPNTPLAWGEQFF
CDR3nt: TGTGCCAGCTCACCCAACACCCCCCTGGCATGGGGCGAGCAGTTCTTC
v_gene: TRBV18
j_gene: TRBJ2-1
d_gene: .
abundance: .

CDR3aa: CASFRDTSSYEQYF
CDR3nt: TGTGCCAGTTTCCGGGACACCTCTTCCTACGAGCAGTACTTC
v_gene: TRBV6-2/TRBV6-3
j_gene: TRBJ2-7
d_gene: .
abundance: many

CDR3aa: CAIRDRTLNTEAFF
CDR3nt: TGTGCCATCAGGGACCGAACCTTGAACACTGAAGCTTTCTTT
v_gene: TRBV10-3
j_gene: TRBJ1-1
d_gene: .
abundance: many

CDR3aa: CASSPGQGGSQPQHF
CDR3nt: TGTGCCAGCTCTCCCGGACAGGGAGGGAGTCAGCCCCAGCATTTT
v_gene: TRBV18
j_gene: TRBJ1-5
d_gene: TRBD1
abundance: many

CDR3aa: CASSQGRGYNSPLHF
CDR3nt: TGTGCCAGCAGCCAAGGACGGGGGTATAATTCACCCCTCCACTTT
v_gene: TRBV14
j_gene: TRBJ1-6
d_gene: .
abundance: many

CDR3aa: CASSRGSEQYF
CDR3nt: TGTGCCAGCTCGAGGGGGAGTGAGCAGTACTTC
v_gene: TRBV28
j_gene: TRBJ2-7
d_gene: .
abundance: many

CDR3aa: CASRQGSYEQYF
CDR3nt: TGTGCCAGTCGACAGGGCTCCTACGAGCAGTACTTC
v_gene: TRBV28
j_gene: TRBJ2-7
d_gene: TRBD1
abundance: few

CDR3aa: CASSLSELASPLHF
CDR3nt: TGTGCCAGCAGCTTATCGGAACTGGCTTCACCCCTCCACTTT
v_gene: TRBV7-8
j_gene: TRBJ1-6
d_gene: .
abundance: many

CDR3aa: CASSQISGTEAFF
CDR3nt: TGTGCCAGCAGCCAAATCTCGGGCACTGAAGCTTTCTTT
v_gene: TRBV3-1
j_gene: TRBJ1-1
d_gene: .
abundance: many

CDR3aa: CASSSRASGRGYTYNEQFF
CDR3nt: TGTGCCAGCAGCTCCCGGGCTAGCGGGAGGGGATACACTTACAATGAGCAGTTCTTC
v_gene: TRBV11-2
j_gene: TRBJ2-1
d_gene: TRBD2
abundance: .

CDR3aa: CASSHRSVGVADTQYF
CDR3nt: TGTGCCAGCAGCCACCGTTCGGTGGGGGTCGCAGATACGCAGTATTTT
v_gene: TRBV4-2
j_gene: TRBJ2-3
d_gene: .
abundance: .

CDR3aa: CASKLASGRAYEQYF
CDR3nt: TGTGCCAGCAAACTTGCTAGCGGGAGGGCCTACGAGCAGTACTTC
v_gene: TRBV6-5
j_gene: TRBJ2-7
d_gene: TRBD2
abundance: few

CDR3aa: CASSSGQLGPGELFF
CDR3nt: TGCGCCAGCAGCTCGGGACAGCTCGGACCCGGGGAGCTGTTTTTT
v_gene: TRBV5-1
j_gene: TRBJ2-2
d_gene: TRBD1
abundance: many